This T cell receptor (beta chain) was found in a study of PD-L1 blockade in urothelial cancer. Overall study context: Per blood sample, T cells had a median of 141,255.

In regard to this clone: No antigen is known for it.

Findings of the study overall: Having blood TCR clonality under the median before treatment predicted better survival.

In each PCR, synthetic TCR analog templates were spiked in. Method: immunoSEQ multiplex PCR; TCRdb's copy keeps in-frame clones and lacks some. Among some 80,000 clones listed, roughly 87% were seen once. CDR1 and CDR2 (germline): MNHNS, SASEGT. V was clipped by 8 bases and J by 7 bases, with 12 bases between them. The CDR3 totals 11 residues. The chain combines TRBV6-1 with TRBJ2-7; tentative D call: TRBD1 (5 bases). Sequencing used PBMCs, obtained around atezolizumab (anti-PD-L1) treatment. This receptor was taken from a woman in her seventies with urothelial cancer. The DNA for the CDR3 is TGTGCCAGCGGTCAGGGTTTTGAGCAGTACTTC. It specifies CASGQGFEQYF.